This is a list of T cell receptor beta chains from one sample in a study of blood T cell repertoires in COVID-19. The table came from immunoSEQ multiplex PCR; TCRdb's copy has only in-frame clones and leaves some out. Of 250,000 to 400,000 clones listed, around 89% were seen once; the top ten hold roughly 1.7%. Sequenced: peripheral blood. These receptors came from a woman in her 30s with COVID-19, enrolled during active disease. CDR3s include the opening cysteine and the closing phenylalanine or tryptophan. A D gene is named only where the DNA matches it firmly. Clone size is shown for a subset of rows, as once, few, many or a class of expanded clone.

TRBJ1-2 TRBD1 . TRBV6-5 12 CASSRYRGGYTF TGTGCCAGCAGCCGTTACAGGGGCGGCTACACCTTC
TRBJ1-2 TRBD1 . TRBV18 13 CASSQTGDYGYTF TGTGCCAGCTCCCAGACAGGGGACTATGGCTACACCTTC
TRBJ1-2 . . TRBV24-1 12 CATSDLLSGYTF TGTGCCACCAGTGATTTGCTCAGTGGCTACACCTTC
TRBJ1-5 . . TRBV6-4 14 CASSERGNYQPQHF TGTGCCAGCAGTGAAAGAGGGAATTATCAGCCCCAGCATTTT
TRBJ2-1 TRBD2 . TRBV20-1 14 CSASRTSPGNEQFF TGCAGTGCTAGTAGGACTAGTCCAGGGAATGAGCAGTTCTTC
TRBJ1-5 . . TRBV5-1 14 CASSLGHPGQPQHF TGCGCCAGCAGCTTGGGACACCCAGGGCAGCCCCAGCATTTT
TRBJ2-3 TRBD1 . TRBV7-9 14 CAMDPGQGADTQYF TGTGCCATGGACCCGGGACAGGGGGCAGATACGCAGTATTTT
TRBJ2-4 . . TRBV13 12 CASSLQGNIQYF TGTGCCAGCAGCTTACAGGGGAACATTCAGTACTTC
TRBJ1-6 . . TRBV6-2/TRBV6-3 17 CASSSNLATDLVPPLHF TGTGCCAGCAGCTCCAACCTCGCGACAGACCTTGTTCCACCCCTCCACTTT
TRBJ2-7 TRBD1 . TRBV5-6 14 CASSLEQGAYEQYF TGTGCCAGCAGCTTGGAACAGGGGGCCTACGAGCAGTACTTC
TRBJ1-1 . . TRBV5-4 15 CASSGGTWQNTEAFF TGTGCCAGCAGCGGAGGCACTTGGCAGAACACTGAAGCTTTCTTT
TRBJ2-7 TRBD1 . TRBV3-1/TRBV3-2 16 CASSQAPGTVTYEQYF TGTGCCAGCAGCCAAGCCCCCGGGACAGTCACCTACGAGCAGTACTTC
TRBJ2-5 . . TRBV5-4 14 CASSLWSPSETQYF TGTGCCAGCAGCTTGTGGAGTCCGTCGGAGACCCAGTACTTC
TRBJ1-2 TRBD1 . TRBV28 14 CASSPGQGGYGYTF TGTGCCAGCAGTCCGGGACAGGGGGGCTATGGCTACACCTTC
TRBJ1-4 TRBD1 few TRBV18 13 CASSLGTEEKLFF TGTGCCAGCTCACTTGGGACAGAGGAAAAACTGTTTTTT
TRBJ2-1 TRBD2 . TRBV6-5 15 CASSLAGGRSNEQFF TGTGCCAGCAGTTTAGCGGGGGGGCGCAGCAATGAGCAGTTCTTC
TRBJ1-3 TRBD1 . TRBV27 18 CASSTTGGASLVGNTIYF TGTGCCAGCAGTACGACAGGGGGCGCGAGTTTAGTAGGAAACACCATATATTTT
TRBJ2-4 TRBD1 . TRBV10-1 15 CASSESIYRGDIQYF TGCGCCAGCAGTGAAAGTATTTACAGGGGGGACATTCAGTACTTC
TRBJ1-4 TRBD1 few TRBV2 17 CASSRDRDFEGNEKLFF TGTGCCAGCAGCAGGGACAGGGATTTCGAGGGTAATGAAAAACTGTTTTTT
TRBJ1-2 . . TRBV6-5 16 CASSYSEEGRVGGYTF TGTGCCAGCAGTTACTCGGAGGAGGGGAGGGTCGGTGGCTACACCTTC
TRBJ2-2 . . TRBV7-2 13 CASSSLRTGELFF TGTGCCAGCAGCTCCCTACGTACCGGGGAGCTGTTTTTT
TRBJ1-5 . . TRBV19 16 CASSTRGRGSNQPQHF TGTGCCAGTAGTACTAGAGGACGGGGTAGCAATCAGCCCCAGCATTTT
TRBJ1-5 TRBD1 . TRBV28 14 CASTLLGQNQPQHF TGTGCCAGCACCCTACTGGGACAGAATCAGCCCCAGCATTTT
TRBJ1-6 . . TRBV19 14 CASKDTWENSPLHF TGTGCCAGTAAGGACACTTGGGAAAATTCACCCCTCCACTTT
TRBJ1-5 TRBD1 . TRBV6-5 15 CASSQRTGGNQPQHF TGTGCCAGCAGTCAACGGACAGGCGGCAATCAGCCCCAGCATTTT
TRBJ1-2 . . TRBV5-1 13 CASSARTGEGYTF TGCGCCAGCAGCGCTCGGACGGGAGAGGGCTACACCTTC
TRBJ1-5 TRBD1 . TRBV27 16 CASSLQGTAHNQPQHF TGTGCCAGCAGTTTACAAGGGACAGCACACAATCAGCCCCAGCATTTT
TRBJ1-2 TRBD1 . TRBV10-3 13 CAIRSGGVEGYTF TGTGCCATCAGATCAGGGGGCGTGGAAGGCTACACCTTC
TRBJ1-1 . . TRBV27 13 CASSLQANTEAFF TGTGCCAGCAGTTTACAAGCGAACACTGAAGCTTTCTTT
TRBJ2-1 . once TRBV7-2 14 CASSTGGQYNEQFF TGTGCCAGCAGCACGGGGGGCCAGTACAATGAGCAGTTCTTC
TRBJ1-1 . . TRBV6-5 14 CASTPDYRGREAFF TGTGCCAGCACCCCGGACTACCGAGGGAGAGAAGCTTTCTTT
TRBJ2-7 . . TRBV2 10 CASSVYEQYF TGTGCCAGCAGCGTCTACGAGCAGTACTTC
TRBJ2-1 TRBD2 . TRBV28 15 CASSQAGVRSNEQFF TGTGCCAGCAGCCAAGCGGGGGTAAGAAGCAATGAGCAGTTCTTC
TRBJ1-1 . . TRBV29-1 13 CSVLGGMNTEAFF TGCAGCGTTTTAGGGGGTATGAACACTGAAGCTTTCTTT
TRBJ2-5 TRBD2 . TRBV7-7 16 CASSRFSGGASETQYF TGTGCCAGCAGCCGTTTTAGCGGGGGGGCATCAGAGACCCAGTACTTC
TRBJ2-2 TRBD2 . TRBV19 16 CASTLGRGGRTGELFF TGTGCCAGTACTCTCGGGCGGGGGGGCCGCACCGGGGAGCTGTTTTTT
TRBJ1-1 . . TRBV11-2 14 CASSLARANTEAFF TGTGCCAGCAGCTTAGCGAGGGCGAACACTGAAGCTTTCTTT
TRBJ1-4 TRBD1 . TRBV28 13 CATTRDRNEKLFF TGTGCCACTACCCGGGACAGGAACGAAAAACTGTTTTTT
TRBJ2-1 TRBD2 . TRBV15 17 CATSRDRSSGGSNEQFF TGTGCCACCAGCAGAGATCGATCTAGCGGGGGGAGCAATGAGCAGTTCTTC
TRBJ2-7 TRBD1 once TRBV18 14 CASSPGTGYYEQYF TGTGCCAGCTCACCAGGGACAGGGTACTACGAGCAGTACTTC
TRBJ2-7 . . TRBV6-5 14 CASLWGVLGHEQYF TGTGCCAGTCTCTGGGGGGTCCTAGGGCACGAGCAGTACTTC
TRBJ1-2 . few TRBV5-6 14 CASAFREANYGYTF TGTGCCAGCGCCTTTAGGGAGGCCAACTATGGCTACACCTTC
TRBJ1-2 . once TRBV5-6 14 CASSRVGANYGYTF TGTGCCAGCAGCCGGGTGGGAGCTAACTATGGCTACACCTTC
TRBJ1-6 . . TRBV7-2 16 CASSLSGSSYNSPLHF TGTGCCAGCAGCTTATCAGGGTCCTCCTATAATTCACCCCTCCACTTT
TRBJ2-1 TRBD2 . TRBV24-1 16 CATSGVKGTSVNEQFF TGTGCCACCAGTGGAGTAAAAGGGACTAGTGTCAATGAGCAGTTCTTC
TRBJ2-5 . . TRBV18 13 CASSRGAGETQYF TGTGCCAGCTCACGTGGGGCCGGGGAGACCCAGTACTTC
TRBJ1-1 . . TRBV7-2 14 CASKRGRGNTEAFF TGTGCCAGCAAGAGGGGGAGGGGGAACACTGAAGCTTTCTTT
TRBJ2-6 . . TRBV5-1 16 CASSVGQTSGANVLTF TGCGCCAGCTCGGTCGGACAGACCTCTGGGGCCAACGTCCTGACTTTC
TRBJ1-5 . . TRBV21-1 15 CASSKCAGGFQPQHF TGTGCCAGCAGCAAATGCGCAGGGGGCTTTCAGCCCCAGCATTTT
TRBJ1-6 . . TRBV19 16 CASSIDGAVRNSPLHF TGTGCCAGTAGTATAGATGGGGCCGTCAGAAATTCACCCCTCCACTTT
TRBJ1-1 . . TRBV4-1 16 CASSQTMPDRNAEAFF TGCGCCAGCAGCCAAACTATGCCCGACAGAAACGCTGAAGCTTTCTTT
TRBJ2-4 . . TRBV19 15 CASSITGIAKNIQYF TGTGCCAGTAGTATCACAGGAATAGCCAAAAACATTCAGTACTTC
TRBJ2-7 TRBD1 . TRBV12-5 12 CASATGTYEQYF TGTGCTAGCGCGACAGGGACCTACGAGCAGTACTTC
TRBJ1-1 TRBD1 . TRBV19 19 CASSIIRQGARSGVDEAFF TGTGCCAGTAGTATAATACGACAGGGTGCCCGTTCGGGTGTTGATGAAGCTTTCTTT
TRBJ2-3 TRBD1 . TRBV11-2 18 CASSLRKTGTGVLVTQYF TGTGCCAGCAGCTTACGGAAAACCGGGACAGGGGTTTTGGTTACGCAGTATTTT
TRBJ2-2 . . TRBV19 18 CASSMYRRGRSWTGELFF TGTGCCAGTAGTATGTATCGCAGGGGTAGGAGTTGGACCGGGGAGCTGTTTTTT
TRBJ1-2 TRBD1 . TRBV28 14 CASSFVQGARGYTF TGTGCCAGCAGTTTCGTCCAGGGGGCGCGGGGCTACACCTTC
TRBJ1-1 TRBD1 . TRBV2 15 CASSGTGGANTEAFF TGTGCCAGCAGTGGGACAGGGGGCGCGAACACTGAAGCTTTCTTT
TRBJ1-2 . . TRBV19 13 CASTRTPSYGYTF TGTGCCAGTACCCGGACACCTAGCTATGGCTACACCTTC
TRBJ1-1 TRBD1 . TRBV5-1 12 CASGWDSFGAFF TGCGCCAGCGGATGGGACAGTTTCGGAGCTTTCTTT